These T cell receptor beta chains were read from a single sample in a study of PD-1 blockade in classical Hodgkin lymphoma. Only in-frame clones appear in the TCRdb table, and some are missing; sequencing was by immunoSEQ multiplex PCR. Counted here are about 24,000 clones, 80% occurring once; the ten biggest clones make up approximately 7.2%. The sample here was peripheral blood mononuclear cells (PBMCs), taken at baseline. The origin of the receptors is a human donor with classical Hodgkin lymphoma. Each CDR3 is given with its conserved first and last residue. A D gene is named only where the DNA matches it firmly. Clone sizes are given selectively: once, few, many, or a class where the clone is expanded.

>TRBJ1-1|TRBD1|large|TRBV2
TGTGCCAGAGAGACAGGGTCAATGAACACTGAAGCTTTCTTT
CARETGSMNTEAFF
>TRBJ1-2|.|.|TRBV6-5
TGTGCCAGCAGTTACCGGTCAGGGAAAGGGGGCTACACCTTC
CASSYRSGKGGYTF
>TRBJ2-2|.|.|TRBV11-3
TGTGCCAGCAGCTTAGATCCAGGGGCTTCGGGGACCGGGGAGCTGTTTTTT
CASSLDPGASGTGELFF
>TRBJ1-2|.|.|TRBV7-2
TGTGCCAGCAAAGACGGGGTGGTGAACTATGGCTACACCTTC
CASKDGVVNYGYTF
>TRBJ2-7|TRBD2|.|TRBV7-2
TGTGCCAGCAGCCGGGGGGGAGGTTACGAGCAGTACTTC
CASSRGGGYEQYF
>TRBJ2-5|.|.|TRBV16
TGTGCCAGCAGCCACGGACAGCAAGAGACCCAGTACTTC
CASSHGQQETQYF
>TRBJ2-2|.|.|TRBV4-2
TGTGCCAGCAGCCAAGCTTTTCAGGGATTTACCGGGGAGCTGTTTTTT
CASSQAFQGFTGELFF
>TRBJ2-3|.|.|TRBV4-2
TGTGCCAGCAGCCAAGGGGGAATTAGGACAGATACGCAGTATTTT
CASSQGGIRTDTQYF
>TRBJ2-3|TRBD2|.|TRBV2
TGTGCCAGCAGTGAACAAAGACTAGCGAGCACAGATACGCAGTATTTT
CASSEQRLASTDTQYF
>TRBJ2-1|TRBD1|.|TRBV6-1
TGTGCCAGCAGTTATCCACAGGGGGATGAGCAGTTCTTC
CASSYPQGDEQFF
>TRBJ2-2|TRBD1|.|TRBV12-5
TGTGCTAGTGGTTTGGAGACAGGGGACGGAGCCGGGGAGCTGTTTTTT
CASGLETGDGAGELFF
>TRBJ1-5|.|.|TRBV27
TGTGCCAGCAGTTTAAACAGCCTCGTGCCCCAGCATTTT
CASSLNSLVPQHF
>TRBJ2-3|.|few|TRBV7-2
TGTGCCAGCAGCTTCTTGAGTCGGGCTAGCGCAGATACGCAGTATTTT
CASSFLSRASADTQYF
>TRBJ2-7|.|.|TRBV10-3
TGTGCCATCAGTGATCGGGGACACTACGAGCAGTACTTC
CAISDRGHYEQYF
>TRBJ2-7|.|.|TRBV4-1
TGCGCCAGCAGCCAAGATTGGGGGGCACAGGGGCGAACCTACGAGCAGTACTTC
CASSQDWGAQGRTYEQYF
>TRBJ2-2|TRBD2|.|TRBV27
TGTGCCAGCAGTCTACGGTTCGAGCGGGGGAGTAACACCGGGGAGCTGTTTTTT
CASSLRFERGSNTGELFF
>TRBJ2-7|.|.|TRBV27
TGTGCCAGCAGTTTAGAAGGGGGGGGCTCCTACGAGCAGTACTTC
CASSLEGGGSYEQYF
>TRBJ1-6|TRBD1|.|TRBV5-1
TGCGCCAGCAGCTTGTGGGACAGGGATAATTCACCCCTCCACTTT
CASSLWDRDNSPLHF
>TRBJ2-1|TRBD2|.|TRBV5-6
TGTGCTAGCAGTCGTTCCGGGACTAGCCTCCTATACAATGAGCAGTTCTTC
CASSRSGTSLLYNEQFF
>TRBJ2-7|TRBD1|.|TRBV7-2
TGTGCCAGCAGCTACGACAGGGCCGAGGGGCAGTACTTC
CASSYDRAEGQYF
>TRBJ2-1|TRBD1|.|TRBV4-3
TGCGCCAGCAGCCAAGATCCACAGGGGACATTTAATGAGCAGTTCTTC
CASSQDPQGTFNEQFF
>TRBJ2-5|.|.|TRBV4-3
TGCGCCAGCAGCCAAGATACAGGGCGGGAGACCCAGTACTTC
CASSQDTGRETQYF
>TRBJ2-2|TRBD2|once|TRBV10-3
TGTGCCATCAGTGAACAGAGCGGGGGAACGAACACCGGGGAGCTGTTTTTT
CAISEQSGGTNTGELFF
>TRBJ2-3|.|few|TRBV9
TGTGCCAGCAGCGTAGCTCGGAGCACTAGCACAGATACGCAGTATTTT
CASSVARSTSTDTQYF
>TRBJ1-2|.|.|TRBV10-3
TGTGCCATCAGTGAGGGGGACCGAGGGCCCGAGGGGAGTGGCTACACCTTC
CAISEGDRGPEGSGYTF
>TRBJ1-5|TRBD1|.|TRBV28
TGTGCCAGCAGTTTTGACAGGGGGACTTCTGGCAATCAGCCCCAGCATTTT
CASSFDRGTSGNQPQHF
>TRBJ1-6|TRBD1|.|TRBV28
TGTGCCAGCACCCAGGGGGCGGATTCACCCCTCCACTTT
CASTQGADSPLHF
>TRBJ1-1|TRBD1|few|TRBV4-3
TGCGCCAGCAGCCCACAGGGGACCACTGAAGCTTTCTTT
CASSPQGTTEAFF
>TRBJ2-1|.|.|TRBV25-1
TGTGCCAGCAGTGTCGCGGGCAGGGAAAATGGGCAGTTCTTC
CASSVAGRENGQFF
>TRBJ1-1|.|.|TRBV29-1
TGCAGCGTTGGGCTAGCTGTAGACACTGAAGCTTTCTTT
CSVGLAVDTEAFF
>TRBJ2-1|.|.|TRBV5-1
TGCGCCAGCAGAGTAATTTCCGGGGGCCCTAAGTTTGGGCAGTTCTTC
CASRVISGGPKFGQFF
>TRBJ1-2|.|.|TRBV28
TGTGCCAGCAGAAAAACGGCAGGGTATGGCTACACCTTC
CASRKTAGYGYTF
>TRBJ1-1|.|.|TRBV14
TGTGCCAGCAGCCAAGATGCGGGGGCCCTCACTGAAGCTTTCTTT
CASSQDAGALTEAFF
>TRBJ1-5|.|.|TRBV6-1
TGTGCCAGCAGTGACAGGTGGGATCAGCCCCAGCATTTT
CASSDRWDQPQHF
>TRBJ1-1|TRBD1|.|TRBV28
TGTGCCAGCAGTTTACCAGGGGGCCTCACCACTGAAGCTTTCTTT
CASSLPGGLTTEAFF
>TRBJ1-3|.|.|TRBV7-6
TGTGCCAGCAGCGCTGAGCGCCTGAGCTCTGGAAACACCATATATTTT
CASSAERLSSGNTIYF
>TRBJ1-6|.|.|TRBV10-3
TGTGCCATCAGTGGGGGGGGGAACTCACCCCTCCACTTT
CAISGGGNSPLHF
>TRBJ2-5|.|.|TRBV7-2
TGTTCCAGCAGCATCCAGAAGACCCAGTACTTC
CSSSIQKTQYF
>TRBJ1-6|.|.|TRBV9
TGTGCCAGCAGCCCCACCGTAAATTCACCCCTCCACTTT
CASSPTVNSPLHF
>TRBJ1-4|TRBD1|.|TRBV19
TGTGCCAGTAGAAGGGGGCCCATTGAAAAACTGTTTTTT
CASRRGPIEKLFF
>TRBJ2-2|.|.|TRBV15
TGTGCCACCAGCAGGAGGGGCAGGCTCACCGGGGAGCTGTTTTTT
CATSRRGRLTGELFF
>TRBJ2-7|.|once|TRBV7-2
TGTGCCAGCGGAAATTCAGGGTTCGAGCAGTACTTC
CASGNSGFEQYF
>TRBJ1-3|TRBD1|.|TRBV4-3
TGCGCCAGCAGCCAAGAAATGGGGGGACAGGGGGTAACAAACACCATATATTTT
CASSQEMGGQGVTNTIYF
>TRBJ2-5|.|once|TRBV7-9
.
CASSLGFLETQYF
>TRBJ2-4|.|.|TRBV28
TGTGCCAGCAGTTTTTTGTGGGGGGGCACCCAAAACATTCAGTACTTC
CASSFLWGGTQNIQYF
>TRBJ1-3|TRBD1|.|TRBV25-1
TGTGCCAGCAGTGAATATGGACAGGGGGCTGGAAACACCATATATTTT
CASSEYGQGAGNTIYF
>TRBJ2-4|.|.|TRBV7-9
TGTGCCAGCGCATACCCGGCAGGACGGCAGTCAAACATTCAGTACTTC
CASAYPAGRQSNIQYF
>TRBJ2-1|.|.|TRBV7-9
TGTGCCAGCAGCTTAGACCGGGCATACAATGAGCAGTTCTTC
CASSLDRAYNEQFF
>TRBJ2-3|TRBD2|.|TRBV5-6
TGTGCCAGCAGCCTAGCGGGAGGGGGCACAGATACGCAGTATTTT
CASSLAGGGTDTQYF
>TRBJ2-6|.|once|TRBV2
TGTGCCAGTAATCGAGCTGCCGCCAACGTCCTGACTTTC
CASNRAAANVLTF
>TRBJ2-7|.|medium-sized|TRBV19
TGTGCCAGTAGTATAGCGGCTGATTCCTACGAGCAGTACTTC
CASSIAADSYEQYF
>TRBJ1-1|.|large|TRBV2
TGTGCCAGCAGTGATTGGGACACTGAAGCTTTCTTT
CASSDWDTEAFF
>TRBJ2-1|.|.|TRBV5-1
TGCGCCAGCAGGTCCCGGGACGGGTACAATGAGCAGTTCTTC
CASRSRDGYNEQFF
>TRBJ2-5|TRBD1|.|TRBV5-6
TGTGCCAGCAGAGGGACAGGCCGTGGGGAGACCCAGTACTTC
CASRGTGRGETQYF